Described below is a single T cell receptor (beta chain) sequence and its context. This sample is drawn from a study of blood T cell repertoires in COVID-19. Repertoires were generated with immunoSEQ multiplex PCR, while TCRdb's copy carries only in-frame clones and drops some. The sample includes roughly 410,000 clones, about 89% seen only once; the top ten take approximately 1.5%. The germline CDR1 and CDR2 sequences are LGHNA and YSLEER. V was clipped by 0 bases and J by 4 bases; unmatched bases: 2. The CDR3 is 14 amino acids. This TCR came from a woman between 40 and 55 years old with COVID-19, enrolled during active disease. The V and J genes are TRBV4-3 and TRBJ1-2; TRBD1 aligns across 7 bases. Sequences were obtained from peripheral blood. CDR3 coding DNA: TGCGCCAGCAGCCAAGATAGGGACAGCTATGGCTACACCTTC. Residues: CASSQDRDSYGYTF.